The rows below give T cell receptor beta chains drawn from one sample of a study of blood T cells in healthy people across ages. One entry per CDR3 protein, called by TCRdb with MiXCR from the 5' RACE reads. This table has around 1.5 million distinct CDR3 sequences, roughly 40% appearing once. Sample: blood. These receptors all stem from a woman younger than 35 in good health. CDR3s include the opening cysteine and the closing phenylalanine or tryptophan. D genes are given only for firm matches. Some rows mark clone size as missing; the rest say once, few, many or name a class of expanded clone.

clone size: once; D gene: .; V gene: TRBV7-2; J gene: TRBJ1-5; CDR3 DNA: TGTGCCAGCAGCTTAGACGCTTCAGGCCAGCCCCAGCATTTT; CDR3 protein: CASSLDASGQPQHF
clone size: .; D gene: .; V gene: TRBV12-3/TRBV12-4; J gene: TRBJ2-5; CDR3 DNA: TGTGCCAGCAGTTTAGCCATAAATCTTGGCCAAGAGACCCAGTACTTC; CDR3 protein: CASSLAINLGQETQYF
clone size: few; D gene: .; V gene: TRBV6-5; J gene: TRBJ1-2; CDR3 DNA: TGTGCCAGCTCGAGCAGCTCTGGCTACACCTTC; CDR3 protein: CASSSSSGYTF
clone size: .; D gene: .; V gene: TRBV20-1; J gene: TRBJ1-4; CDR3 DNA: TGCAGTGCTAGATTGCCAACTAATGAAAAACTGTTTTTT; CDR3 protein: CSARLPTNEKLFF
clone size: few; D gene: TRBD2; V gene: TRBV6-5; J gene: TRBJ2-1; CDR3 DNA: TGTGCCAGCAGTTACGTGGGACTAGTCGGTCCCAATGAGCAGTTCTTC; CDR3 protein: CASSYVGLVGPNEQFF
clone size: .; D gene: .; V gene: TRBV12-3/TRBV12-4; J gene: TRBJ2-7; CDR3 DNA: TGTGCCAGCAGTTTAGAGCCTCGGAGCTCCTACAATGAGCAGTACTTC; CDR3 protein: CASSLEPRSSYNEQYF
clone size: few; D gene: .; V gene: TRBV3-1; J gene: TRBJ1-2; CDR3 DNA: TGTGCCAGCAGCCAATCTAGTGGCAGGGGACATGGCTACACCTTC; CDR3 protein: CASSQSSGRGHGYTF
clone size: few; D gene: .; V gene: TRBV3-1; J gene: TRBJ2-1; CDR3 DNA: TGTGCCAGCAGCCAAGTTGCGGGGTCACTTTACTACAATGAGCAGTTCTTC; CDR3 protein: CASSQVAGSLYYNEQFF
clone size: .; D gene: .; V gene: TRBV5-1; J gene: TRBJ1-1; CDR3 DNA: TGCGCCAGCAGCTTTGGAGCACTCACTGAAGCTTTCTTT; CDR3 protein: CASSFGALTEAFF
clone size: few; D gene: .; V gene: TRBV6-2/TRBV6-3; J gene: TRBJ2-1; CDR3 DNA: TGTGCCAGCAGTTACTCAAAAGAGGCCCCGTTGAGCTCCTACAATGAGCAGTTCTTC; CDR3 protein: CASSYSKEAPLSSYNEQFF
clone size: .; D gene: .; V gene: TRBV6-2/TRBV6-3; J gene: TRBJ1-1; CDR3 DNA: TGTGCCAGCAGTTACCCAAAGACAGGAGGGCAGAAAGCTTTCTTT; CDR3 protein: CASSYPKTGGQKAFF
clone size: .; D gene: .; V gene: TRBV30; J gene: TRBJ2-2; CDR3 DNA: TGTGCCTGGAGTGCCAACATGTACACCGGGGAGCTGTTTTTT; CDR3 protein: CAWSANMYTGELFF
clone size: .; D gene: TRBD2; V gene: TRBV18; J gene: TRBJ2-1; CDR3 DNA: TGTGCCAGCTCAAAACGGACTAGCGGGGGGCCCACCTACAATGAGCAGTTTTTC; CDR3 protein: CASSKRTSGGPTYNEQFF
clone size: .; D gene: .; V gene: TRBV5-1; J gene: TRBJ2-2; CDR3 DNA: TGCGCCAGCAGCTTGAGCCCGGACAGAAACACCGGGGAGCTGTTTTTT; CDR3 protein: CASSLSPDRNTGELFF
clone size: many; D gene: TRBD2; V gene: TRBV10-3; J gene: TRBJ2-1; CDR3 DNA: TGTGCCATCAGTGAAGGGGTGACTAGCGGGAGTGTCAACAATGAGCAGTTCTTC; CDR3 protein: CAISEGVTSGSVNNEQFF
clone size: .; D gene: .; V gene: TRBV20-1; J gene: TRBJ2-1; CDR3 DNA: TGCAGTGCTAGGGGGGGTATCGACGGGAGCTCCTACAATGAGCAGTTCTTC; CDR3 protein: CSARGGIDGSSYNEQFF
clone size: .; D gene: .; V gene: TRBV12-3/TRBV12-4; J gene: TRBJ1-3; CDR3 DNA: TGTGCCAGCAGGAATGGGGGGTCTGGAAACACCATATATTTT; CDR3 protein: CASRNGGSGNTIYF
clone size: .; D gene: TRBD1; V gene: TRBV20-1; J gene: TRBJ2-7; CDR3 DNA: TGCAGTGCTAGAGCCCCTCCGGGACAGGGTACGGGCTCCTACGAGCAGTACTTC; CDR3 protein: CSARAPPGQGTGSYEQYF
clone size: .; D gene: .; V gene: TRBV20-1; J gene: TRBJ2-1; CDR3 DNA: TGCAGTGCTGGAGCCGGTCCTGAGCAGTTCTTC; CDR3 protein: CSAGAGPEQFF
clone size: few; D gene: .; V gene: TRBV6-5; J gene: TRBJ1-1; CDR3 DNA: TGTGCCAGCACCCAGCAGGGGAGGACTGAAGCTTTCTTT; CDR3 protein: CASTQQGRTEAFF
clone size: .; D gene: TRBD1; V gene: TRBV9; J gene: TRBJ2-3; CDR3 DNA: TGTGCCAGCAGCGTAGAACGGACAGGACTCACAGATACGCAGTATTTT; CDR3 protein: CASSVERTGLTDTQYF
clone size: .; D gene: TRBD2; V gene: TRBV3-1; J gene: TRBJ2-3; CDR3 DNA: TGTGCCAGCAGCGGTCCTAGCGGACTAGCGGGAATGGATACGCAGTATTTT; CDR3 protein: CASSGPSGLAGMDTQYF
clone size: few; D gene: .; V gene: TRBV5-1; J gene: TRBJ1-1; CDR3 DNA: TGCGCCAGCAGGAGTGGGACCGACTATTCCCAAGCTTTCTTT; CDR3 protein: CASRSGTDYSQAFF
clone size: .; D gene: .; V gene: TRBV9; J gene: TRBJ1-1; CDR3 DNA: TGTGCCAGCAGCCCGCTGGGACGGGAGGACACTGAAGCTTTCTTT; CDR3 protein: CASSPLGREDTEAFF
clone size: .; D gene: .; V gene: TRBV9; J gene: TRBJ2-3; CDR3 DNA: TGTGCCAGCAGCGTAGCGAGGACAGTGAGAGGGATCACAGATACGCAGTATTTT; CDR3 protein: CASSVARTVRGITDTQYF
clone size: few; D gene: .; V gene: TRBV10-3; J gene: TRBJ1-1; CDR3 DNA: TGTGCCATCAGTAAAGGGGTAATGGACACTGAAGCTTTCTTT; CDR3 protein: CAISKGVMDTEAFF
clone size: few; D gene: .; V gene: TRBV24-1; J gene: TRBJ1-4; CDR3 DNA: TGTGCCACCAGTGATCCCCGTCAGGGGTGGTTTTTT; CDR3 protein: CATSDPRQGWFF
clone size: .; D gene: TRBD1; V gene: TRBV4-2; J gene: TRBJ2-6; CDR3 DNA: TGTGCCAGCAGCCAAGAGGACAGGGGTCCTGGGGCCAACGTCCTGACTTTC; CDR3 protein: CASSQEDRGPGANVLTF